These 19 T cell receptor beta chains were all obtained from the same sample, sequenced in a study of tumor-infiltrating lymphocytes in oesophageal squamous cell carcinoma. TCRdb analysed the PCR reads with MiXCR anew, one entry per CDR3 protein. Among 15,000 to 20,000 distinct CDR3 sequences listed, around 40% were seen once. Sequenced sample: normal esophageal tissue next to the tumor. The receptors were gathered from a female donor with esophageal squamous cell carcinoma.

This clonotype was seen ten or more times. The gene calls are TRBV5-1 and TRBJ2-2; TRBD1 matches 7 bases. CDR3 size: 15 residues. CDR1 and CDR2 from the germline V gene are SGHRS and YFSETQ. Germline trimming cut 4 bases from V and 2 bases from J; bases unmatched to any gene: 5. The chain's CDR3 is CASSPRDSNTGELFF. The CDR3 nucleotides are TGCGCCAGCAGCCCCCGGGACAGTAACACCGGGGAGCTGTTTTTT. Variable domain in full (rest from reference TRBV5-1 and TRBJ2-2): KAGVTQTPRYLIKTRGQQVTLSCSPISGHRSVSWYQQTPGQGLQFLFEYFSETQRNKGNFPGRFSGRQFSNSRSEMNVSTLELGDSALYLCASSPRDSNTGELFFGEGSRLTVL.

The V gene is TRBV18, the J gene TRBJ2-1; no definite D call. The CDR3 runs to 16 residues. Germline V lookup: CDR1 KGHSH, CDR2 LQKENI. Trimming removed 3 bases at V and 4 bases at J, with 16 bases between. CDR3 coding DNA: TGTGCCAGCTCACCTGACGAGGTGGGCGGTTACAATGAGCAGTTCTTC. Translated: CASSPDEVGGYNEQFF.

There are many counts of this clonotype. The chain carries TRBV11-3 and TRBJ2-7; D possibly corresponds to TRBD2 (6 bases). The CDR3 loop spans 16 amino acids. CDR1 and CDR2 from the germline V gene are SGHNT and YENEEA. Trimming took 11 bases from V and 6 from J, leaving 29 bases between them. The CDR3, as DNA: TGTGCCCTACTAGCTGCGGGACCCTCCGGGGGTGTCGAGCAGTACTTC. This gives the protein CALLAAGPSGGVEQYF.

Many counts were recorded for this clonotype. The chain carries TRBV5-1 and TRBJ1-2; 10 positions agree with TRBD1. Germline V lookup: CDR1 SGHRS, CDR2 YFSETQ. The CDR3 contains 16 residues. With V trimmed by 1 base and J by 5 bases, 8 bases remained unmatched. The CDR3 loop is CASSLRSTGGDYGYTF. CDR3 DNA: TGCGCCAGCAGCTTGAGGTCGACAGGGGGCGATTATGGCTACACCTTC.

Only one count was recorded for this clonotype. This may stem from a read error, because a much larger clone lies one nucleotide away. The conserved closing phenylalanine or tryptophan is absent in this CDR3, likely reflecting a read error. This sequence joins TRBV6-1 and TRBJ2-4, with a tentative D call TRBD2 (5 bases). The germline gives CDR1 MNHNS, CDR2 SASEGT. The CDR3 is 15 residues long. The V end lost 1 base, the J end lost 13 bases, and 20 bases lay between the germline ends. In DNA, the CDR3 is TGTGCCAGCAGTGAAGTGAGGGAGCAGAACAATGAGCAGTACTTA. Protein product: CASSEVREQNNEQYL.

There are a few counts of this clonotype. The chain links TRBV7-2 to TRBJ2-5; 8 nucleotides match TRBD1. From germline, CDR1 is SGHTA and CDR2 FQGNSA. The CDR3 runs to 13 residues. The V gene end was trimmed by 4 bases and the J gene end by 4 bases; junction bases not matched to a gene: 2. CDR3 protein: CASSSGGPETQYF. CDR3 nucleotide sequence: TGTGCCAGCAGCTCAGGGGGCCCAGAGACCCAGTACTTC. Full variable domain (remainder filled in from reference TRBV7-2 and TRBJ2-5): GAGVSQSPSNKVTEKGKDVELRCDPISGHTALYWYRQSLGQGLEFLIYFQGNSAPDKSGLPSDRFSAERTGGSVSTLTIQRTQQEDSAVYLCASSSGGPETQYFGPGTRLLVL.

CDR3 region: CASKGTGWDYGYTF. The DNA of the CDR3 is TGTGCCAGCAAAGGGACAGGGTGGGACTATGGCTACACCTTC. The rearrangement uses TRBV27 and TRBJ1-2; TRBD1 agrees at 9 bases. Trimming removed 7 bases from V and 3 bases from J; junction bases left unmatched: 6. The germline V gene encodes CDR1 MNHEY and CDR2 SMNVEV (reference sequence). The CDR3 totals 14 residues.

Ten or more counts support this clonotype. The rearrangement uses TRBV7-9 and TRBJ2-1; D call uncertain. Matching the DNA end better, TRBJ2-7 makes the J call doubtful. This CDR3 is built from 15 residues. Germline CDR1 SEHNR, CDR2 FQNEAQ (reference sequence). Here the CDR3 DNA reads TGTGCCAGCAGCTTCTCAGATAGCTCCTACAATGAGCAGTACTTC. Translated, it gives CASSFSDSSYNEQYF.

At least ten counts were recorded for this clonotype. The V and J genes are TRBV27 and TRBJ2-1; possibly TRBD2 for D (5 bases). V lost 2 bases and J 4 bases, leaving 15 bases between the germline ends. Germline V CDR1 and CDR2: MNHEY, SMNVEV (reference sequence). The length of the CDR3 is 16 residues. The CDR3, as DNA: TGTGCCAGCAGTTTACGAAGGCTAGCCGGATACAATGAGCAGTTCTTC. Residues: CASSLRRLAGYNEQFF.

Ten or more counts support this clonotype. This chain uses TRBV11-2 with TRBJ2-3; 8 nucleotides match TRBD2. Germline V gives CDR1 SGHAT, CDR2 FQNNGV. V trimming: 2 bases; J trimming: 2 bases; junction bases outside the gene matches: 9. The CDR3 loop spans 17 amino acids. The CDR3 here is CASSLSGGPYSTDTQYF. The CDR3 DNA sequence: TGTGCCAGCAGCTTAAGCGGGGGACCCTACTCCACAGATACGCAGTATTTT. The full variable domain, rest sourced from reference TRBV11-2 and TRBJ2-3, is EAGVAQSPRYKIIEKRQSVAFWCNPISGHATLYWYQQILGQGPKLLIQFQNNGVVDDSQLPKDRFSAERLKGVDSTLKIQPAKLEDSAVYLCASSLSGGPYSTDTQYFGPGTRLTVL.

This chain uses TRBV12-3 or TRBV12-4 with TRBJ1-4; D unclear. V gave up 0 bases and J gave up 8 bases, with 10 bases separating them. The CDR3 has 14 residues. The CDR3 coding sequence is TGTGCCAGCAGTTTAGCTGTGCGGAGGGAAAAACTGTTTTTT. It is translated as CASSLAVRREKLFF.

This chain joins TRBV11-3 and TRBJ2-5, with 7 bases aligning to TRBD1. Germline V gene lookup returns CDR1 SGHNT and CDR2 YENEEA. The CDR3 extends over 14 amino acids. After removal of 1 base from V and 1 base from J, the junction contained 0 bases not matched to a gene. The CDR3 DNA reads TGTGCCAGCAGCTTAGGGGACAGCCAAGAGACCCAGTACTTC. Translated, it gives CASSLGDSQETQYF.

The chain combines TRBV27 with TRBJ2-4; D is ambiguous. The assigned J gene may be wrong: the sequence end matches TRBJ2-7 better. The CDR3 consists of 11 residues. The germline V gene encodes CDR1 MNHEY and CDR2 SMNVEV (reference sequence). CDR3 in DNA: TGTGCCAGCGGGGTCTCCTACGAGCAGTACTTC. This gives the protein CASGVSYEQYF.

This chain joins TRBV12-3 or TRBV12-4 and TRBJ2-5; 7 bases are shared with TRBD1. The J call may be wrong; the DNA end is better matched by TRBJ1-2. The CDR3 length is 15 residues. The CDR3 bases are TGTGCCAGCAACCGGGACAGCGCCGGTAGCTATGGCTACACCTTC. Translated, it gives CASNRDSAGSYGYTF.

Ten or more counts support this clonotype. The chain employs TRBV5-1 and TRBJ1-5; 7 bases are a match to TRBD1. J lost 3 bases, V lost 4 bases, and 4 bases had no gene match. Germline lookup yields CDR1 SGHRS and CDR2 YFSETQ. The CDR3 is 14 amino acids. The CDR3 reads CASSPTGNNQPQHF. The CDR3, as DNA: TGCGCCAGCAGCCCGACAGGGAACAATCAGCCCCAGCATTTT.

This clonotype was detected only once. A read error may explain this, as a much larger clone is one base away. The gene calls are TRBV5-1 and TRBJ2-7, with D perhaps assigned TRBD1 or TRBD2 (5 bases each). This CDR3 has 12 amino acids. CDR1 is SGHRS, CDR2 YFSETQ, per germline. V gave up 3 bases and J gave up 7 bases, with 11 bases separating them. CDR3 protein: CASSWGSTEQYF. In DNA form, the CDR3 reads TGCGCCAGCAGCTGGGGGTCTACAGAGCAGTACTTC.

The chain couples TRBV5-8 to TRBJ2-5, with TRBD1 matching over 7 bases. The assigned J gene may be wrong: the sequence end matches TRBJ2-7 better. CDR1 is SGHTS and CDR2 is YDEGEE in the germline V gene. This CDR3 spans 15 amino acids. DNA for the CDR3: TGTGCCAGCAGCCTTTTGCCGGGACAGACCGACGAGCAGTACTTC. Protein sequence: CASSLLPGQTDEQYF.

This clonotype occurred many times. The chain recombines TRBV12-3 or TRBV12-4 with TRBJ2-2; possibly TRBD2 for D (5 bases). The CDR3 has 14 amino acids. Trimming pared 6 bases from V and 4 bases from J, leaving 12 bases between. The CDR3 protein is CASRATAGTGELFF. CDR3 coding DNA: TGTGCCAGCAGGGCGACGGCGGGCACCGGGGAGCTGTTTTTT.

The chain has TRBV20-1 and TRBJ2-4, with 7 nucleotides matching TRBD2. The J call may be mistaken, given a closer DNA end match to TRBJ2-5. Germline-derived CDR1 and CDR2 are DFQATT and SNEGSKA (reference sequence). This CDR3 contains 13 residues. The CDR3 region is CSARDLWGGTQYF. The DNA for the CDR3 is TGCAGTGCTAGAGATCTTTGGGGGGGGACCCAGTACTTC.